The 11 T cell receptor beta chains below come from one sample, sequenced in a study of immune evolution from preneoplasia to lung adenocarcinoma. Libraries were prepared by immunoSEQ multiplex PCR; TCRdb keeps only in-frame clonotypes and omits some of them. This sample has several thousand clones, with roughly three quarters found just once. Sequencing used FFPE invasive lung adenocarcinoma tissue. The origin of the receptors is a person aged 45 to 60 with lung adenocarcinoma.

The chain couples TRBV6-6 to TRBJ1-5; D remains unclear. Germline-derived CDR1 and CDR2 are MNHNY and SVGAGI (reference sequence). V lost 10 bases and J lost 1, with 11 bases in between. This CDR3 comprises 13 residues. The chain's CDR3 is CATHAKSNQPQHF. DNA of the CDR3: TGTGCCACCCACGCTAAAAGCAATCAGCCCCAGCATTTT.

V usage is TRBV5-4 and J usage is TRBJ2-5; D gene ambiguous. The CDR3 has 12 amino acids. Germline CDR1 SGHNT, CDR2 YYREEE (reference sequence). The germline V and J ends were trimmed by 4 bases and 5 bases, with 9 bases remaining between them. As DNA, the CDR3 is TGTGCCAGCAGCCAAGACGGTGAGACCCAGTACTTC. Its translation is CASSQDGETQYF.

This clone was picked up a small number of times. The genes are TRBV13 and TRBJ2-7, with TRBD1 matching 8 bases. From germline, CDR1 is PRHDT and CDR2 FYEKMQ (reference sequence). Germline trimming cut 5 bases from V and 10 bases from J; bases unmatched to any gene: 4. The length of the CDR3 is 11 residues. CDR3 in DNA: TGTGCCAGCAGCCTCGGACAGGGACAGTACTTC. The encoded protein is CASSLGQGQYF.

The chain couples TRBV11-2 to TRBJ2-7; D perhaps matches TRBD2 (6 bases). The CDR3 consists of 15 residues. Trimming took 0 bases from V and 7 from J, leaving 16 bases between them. Per germline, CDR1 SGHAT and CDR2 FQNNGV. The CDR3 DNA reads as TGTGCCAGCAGCTTAGATCGGACTACCCTGACAGAGCAGTACTTC. Amino acid sequence: CASSLDRTTLTEQYF.

This clone was detected only a few times. The J gene is TRBJ2-4, the V gene TRBV7-8; 8 nucleotides line up with TRBD1. There are 19 residues in the CDR3. Looked up from germline, CDR1 is SGHVS and CDR2 is FQNEAQ. The J segment lost 0 bases and the V segment lost 3 bases, leaving 13 bases of the junction unmatched. The CDR3 DNA follows: TGTGCCAGCAGCTTCGCCCACGCCACTACAGGGGGAGCCAAAAACATTCAGTACTTC. This gives the protein CASSFAHATTGGAKNIQYF.

The V and J genes are TRBV29-1 and TRBJ2-7; D remains ambiguous. Germline-derived CDR1 and CDR2 are SQVTM and ANQGSEA. CDR3 length: 14 amino acids. Trimming took off 6 bases at V and 7 bases at J, with 22 bases between the two ends. CDR3 in amino acids: CSVLPRDGLREQYF. DNA of the CDR3: TGCAGCGTCCTCCCTCGAGACGGCCTCAGGGAGCAGTACTTC.

The rearrangement joins TRBV5-6 to TRBJ1-1, with 8 bases matching TRBD1. V gave up 0 bases and J gave up 4 bases; unmatched junction bases: 2. CDR3 length equals 14 residues. Germline V gene data show CDR1 as SGHDT and CDR2 as YYEEEE. Written as DNA, the CDR3 is TGTGCCAGCAGCTTGGAAACAGGGGGCACTGAAGCTTTCTTT. This translates into CASSLETGGTEAFF.

The gene calls are TRBV19 and TRBJ1-1, with D possibly TRBD1 on 6 matching bases. Germline V CDR1 and CDR2: LNHDA, SQIVND (reference sequence). CDR3 length: 12 amino acids. Trimming removed 10 bases from V and 1 base from J, with 10 bases in between. CDR3 protein: CATGTWNTEAFF. The CDR3 coding sequence is TGTGCCACCGGGACATGGAACACTGAAGCTTTCTTT.

This rearrangement joins TRBV18 to TRBJ2-7; D remains unclear. The CDR3 runs 17 residues. Germline values: CDR1 KGHSH, CDR2 LQKENI. The V and J ends lost 2 bases and 3 bases respectively, with 20 bases between them. In DNA form, the CDR3 reads TGTGCCAGCTCACCATCAATTCTGCAGGAACCTTTCTACGAGCAGTACTTC. Its protein product is CASSPSILQEPFYEQYF. Complete variable domain (other parts from reference TRBV18 and TRBJ2-7): NAGVMQNPRHLVRRRGQEARLRCSPMKGHSHVYWYRQLPEEGLKFMVYLQKENIIDESGMPKERFSAEFPKEGPSILRIQQVVRGDSAAYFCASSPSILQEPFYEQYFGPGTRLTVT.

The chain combines TRBV28 with TRBJ2-1; D may be TRBD2 (5 bases). The CDR3 is made up of 14 amino acids. The V end was cut by 5 bases, the J end by 7 bases, with 15 bases between. Germline loops: CDR1 MDHEN, CDR2 SYDVKM. The CDR3 DNA reads as TGTGCCAGCAGTAGGAGCGGAAGGTGGAATGAGCAGTTCTTC. Amino acids: CASSRSGRWNEQFF.

This clone showed up just a few times. The chain couples TRBV5-1 to TRBJ2-7; 8 nucleotides match TRBD1. The CDR3 extends over 15 amino acids. V trimming: 3 bases; J trimming: 2 bases; junction bases outside the gene matches: 7. CDR1 and CDR2 (germline): SGHRS, YFSETQ. CDR3 amino acids: CASSSGTGGPYEQYF. CDR3 DNA sequence: TGCGCCAGCAGCTCAGGGACAGGTGGGCCCTACGAGCAGTACTTC.